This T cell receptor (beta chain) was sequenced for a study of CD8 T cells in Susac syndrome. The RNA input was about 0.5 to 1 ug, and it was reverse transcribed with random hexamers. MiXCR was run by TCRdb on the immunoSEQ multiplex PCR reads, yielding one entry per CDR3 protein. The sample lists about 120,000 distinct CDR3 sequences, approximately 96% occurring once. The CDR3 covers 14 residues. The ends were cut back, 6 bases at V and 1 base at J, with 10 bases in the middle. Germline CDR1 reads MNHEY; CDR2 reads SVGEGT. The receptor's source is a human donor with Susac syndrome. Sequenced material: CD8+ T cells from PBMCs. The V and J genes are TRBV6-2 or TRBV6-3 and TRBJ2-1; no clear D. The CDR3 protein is CASSEDGSYNEQFF. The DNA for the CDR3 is TGTGCCAGCAGCGAGGACGGGTCCTACAATGAGCAGTTCTTC.